The source of this T cell receptor (beta chain) is a study of PD-L1 blockade in urothelial cancer. Study-level background: Reported median T cell count for blood samples was around 140,000.

With V trimmed by 3 bases and J by 4 bases, 11 bases remained unmatched. This CDR3 contains 17 residues. In germline, CDR1 is SEHNR, CDR2 FQNEAQ (reference sequence). Regarding time point: peripheral blood 6 weeks after treatment start. Patients were diagnosed with urothelial carcinoma, either locally advanced or metastatic. Each patient gave between 1 and 8 samples of peripheral blood mononuclear cells, which were collected pretreatment and during treatment. This table comes from immunoSEQ multiplex PCR, and its TCRdb copy is limited to in-frame clones, with some not included. The table lists tens of thousands of clones, around three quarters of them singletons, with around 3.5% in the top ten.

The sequenced sample was PBMCs, obtained around atezolizumab (anti-PD-L1) treatment. The chain joins TRBV7-9 to TRBJ2-1; TRBD2 agrees at 8 bases. The sequence was collected from a man aged 65 to 79 with urothelial cancer. The CDR3 region is CASSFIGASGLYNEQFF. In nucleotides, the CDR3 is TGTGCCAGCAGCTTCATCGGGGCTAGCGGGCTTTACAATGAGCAGTTCTTC.